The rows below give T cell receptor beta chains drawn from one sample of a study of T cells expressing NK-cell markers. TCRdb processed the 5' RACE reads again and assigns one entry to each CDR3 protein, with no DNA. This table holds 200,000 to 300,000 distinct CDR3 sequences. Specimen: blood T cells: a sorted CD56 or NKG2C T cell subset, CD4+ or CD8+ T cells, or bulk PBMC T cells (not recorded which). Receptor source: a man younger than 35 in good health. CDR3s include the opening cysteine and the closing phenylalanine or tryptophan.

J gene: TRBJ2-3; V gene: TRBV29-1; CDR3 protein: CSVNPGPHPDTQYF
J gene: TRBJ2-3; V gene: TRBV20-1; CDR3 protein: CRGQRTDTQYF
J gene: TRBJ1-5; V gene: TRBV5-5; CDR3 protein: CASSSQTGFSNQPQHF
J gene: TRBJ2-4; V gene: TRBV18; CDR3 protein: CASSPLADGKNIQYF
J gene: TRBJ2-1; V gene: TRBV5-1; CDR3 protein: CASSVVTSGFREQFF
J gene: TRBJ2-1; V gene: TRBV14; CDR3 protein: CASSLRKRGAYNEQFF
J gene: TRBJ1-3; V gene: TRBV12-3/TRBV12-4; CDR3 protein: CASSPFDGNSGNTIYF
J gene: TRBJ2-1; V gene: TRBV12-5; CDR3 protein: CASGLVRLGSSTNEQFF
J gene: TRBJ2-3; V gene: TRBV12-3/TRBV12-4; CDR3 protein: CASSLDGRAEDTQYF
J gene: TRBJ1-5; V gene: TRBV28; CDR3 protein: CASSFAYPNGSPQHF
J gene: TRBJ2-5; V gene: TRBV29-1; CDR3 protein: CSVAGTGTLQETQYF
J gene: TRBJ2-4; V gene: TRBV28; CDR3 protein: CASEHANIQYF
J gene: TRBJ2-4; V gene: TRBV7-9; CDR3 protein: CASSLTGAKNIQYF
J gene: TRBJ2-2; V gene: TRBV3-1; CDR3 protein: CASSLRDTNTGELFF
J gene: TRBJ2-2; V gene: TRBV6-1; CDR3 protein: CASILPGRANTGELFF
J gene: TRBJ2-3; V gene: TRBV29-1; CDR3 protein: CSVESFSGPTQYF
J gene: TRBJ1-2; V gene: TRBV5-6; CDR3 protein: CASSLWDRQYGYTF
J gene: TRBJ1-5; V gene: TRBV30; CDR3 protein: CAWSVRGQSPQPQHF
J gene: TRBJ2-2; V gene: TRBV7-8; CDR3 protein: CASSLEGGSGELFF
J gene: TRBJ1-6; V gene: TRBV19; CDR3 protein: CASRRGSASYNSPLHF
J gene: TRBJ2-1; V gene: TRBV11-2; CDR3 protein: CASSSSGSLGEQFF
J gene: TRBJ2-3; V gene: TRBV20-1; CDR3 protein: CSARRRTSTDTQYF
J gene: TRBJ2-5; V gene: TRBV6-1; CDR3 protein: CASSEGTMQTQYF
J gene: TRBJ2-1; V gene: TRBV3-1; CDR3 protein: CASSPRGGSEQFF
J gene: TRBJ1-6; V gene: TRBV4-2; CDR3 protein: CASSQDGQNSLPSYNSPLHF
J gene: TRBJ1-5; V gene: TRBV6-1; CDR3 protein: CASSPGQGFEPQHF
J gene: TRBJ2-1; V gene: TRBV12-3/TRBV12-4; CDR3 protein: CASSSGLAGEQFF
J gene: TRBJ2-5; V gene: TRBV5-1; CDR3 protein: CASSYSSSGRIETQYF
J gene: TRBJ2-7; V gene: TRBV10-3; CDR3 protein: CAISETAVTGEQYF
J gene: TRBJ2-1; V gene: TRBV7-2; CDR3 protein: CASSFLDEQFF
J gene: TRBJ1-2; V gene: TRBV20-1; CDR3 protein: CSANDRGRRWGYTF
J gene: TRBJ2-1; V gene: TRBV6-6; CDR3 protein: CASTLTGSGEQFF
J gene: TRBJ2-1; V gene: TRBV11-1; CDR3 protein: CASSSTVALGKLLNEQFF
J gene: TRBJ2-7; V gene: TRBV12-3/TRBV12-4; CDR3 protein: CASSFTGFYEQYF
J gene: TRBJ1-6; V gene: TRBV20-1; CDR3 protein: CSIPTGIRPLHF
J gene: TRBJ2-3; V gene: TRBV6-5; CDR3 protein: CASGHITDTQYF
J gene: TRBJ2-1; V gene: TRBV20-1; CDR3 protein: CSARDRDRDLGEQFF
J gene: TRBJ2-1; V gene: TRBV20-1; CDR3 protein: CSARDPGRTGEQFF
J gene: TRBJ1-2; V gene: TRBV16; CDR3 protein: CASSQRSQGPYGYTF
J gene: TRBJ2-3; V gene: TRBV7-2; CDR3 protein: CASSLGGGTGGDTQYF
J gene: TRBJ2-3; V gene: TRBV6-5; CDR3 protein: CASSYSRQGIGTDTQYF
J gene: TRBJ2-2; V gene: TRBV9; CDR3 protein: CASSAGTGWDGELFF
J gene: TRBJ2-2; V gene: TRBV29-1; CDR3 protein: CSVDSGNTGELFF
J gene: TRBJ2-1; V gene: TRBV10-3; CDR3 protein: CAIRDSGSTSNEQFF
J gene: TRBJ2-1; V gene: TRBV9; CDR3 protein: CASAPLLRDFYNEQFF
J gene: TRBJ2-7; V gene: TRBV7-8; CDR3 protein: CASSLVFREQYF
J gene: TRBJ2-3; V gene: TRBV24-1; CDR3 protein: CATSDPADTQYF
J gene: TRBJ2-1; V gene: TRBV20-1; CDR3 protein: CSGEVLAGVGYEQFF
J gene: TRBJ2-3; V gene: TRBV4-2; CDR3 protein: CASSQESPSTDTQYF
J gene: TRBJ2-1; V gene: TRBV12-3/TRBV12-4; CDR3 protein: CASTPGLGWNEQFF
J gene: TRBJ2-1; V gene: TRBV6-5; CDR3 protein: CASSYGLLGREQFF
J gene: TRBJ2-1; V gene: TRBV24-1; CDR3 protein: CATSEPRRAAYNEQFF
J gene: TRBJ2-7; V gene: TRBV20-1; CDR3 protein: CSARRTKGDEQYF
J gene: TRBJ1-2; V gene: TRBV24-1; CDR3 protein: CATSDARPESGYTF
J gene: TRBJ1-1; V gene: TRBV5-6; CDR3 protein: CASSSPIRAPNTEAFF